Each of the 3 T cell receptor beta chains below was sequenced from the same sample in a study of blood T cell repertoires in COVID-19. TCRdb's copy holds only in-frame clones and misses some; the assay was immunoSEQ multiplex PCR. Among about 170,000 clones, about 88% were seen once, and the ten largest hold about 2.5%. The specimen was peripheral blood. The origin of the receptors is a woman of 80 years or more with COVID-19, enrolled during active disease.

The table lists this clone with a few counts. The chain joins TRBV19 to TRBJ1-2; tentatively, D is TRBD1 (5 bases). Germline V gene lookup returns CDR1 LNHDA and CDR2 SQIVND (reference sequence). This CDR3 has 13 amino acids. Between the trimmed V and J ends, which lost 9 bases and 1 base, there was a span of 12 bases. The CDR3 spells CASQGGDNYGYTF. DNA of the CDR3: TGTGCCAGCCAGGGAGGGGATAACTATGGCTACACCTTC.

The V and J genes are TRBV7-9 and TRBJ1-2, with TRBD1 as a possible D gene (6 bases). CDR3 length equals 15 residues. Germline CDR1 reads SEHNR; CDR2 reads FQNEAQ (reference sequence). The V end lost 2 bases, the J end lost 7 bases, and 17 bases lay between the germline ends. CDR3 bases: TGTGCCAGCAGCTTATCTTCGGGCGGGGGCAGTGGCTACACCTTC. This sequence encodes CASSLSSGGGSGYTF.

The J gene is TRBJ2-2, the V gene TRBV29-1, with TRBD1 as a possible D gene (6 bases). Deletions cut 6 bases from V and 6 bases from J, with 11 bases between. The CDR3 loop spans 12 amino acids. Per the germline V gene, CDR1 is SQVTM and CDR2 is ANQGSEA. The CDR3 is CSVTGTPGELFF. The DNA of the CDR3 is TGCAGCGTCACAGGGACCCCCGGGGAGCTGTTTTTT.